The 5 T cell receptor beta chains listed next were all sequenced from one sample in a study of molecular identifiers for immune sequencing clone quantification. TCRdb reprocessed the PCR reads with MiXCR, giving one entry per CDR3 protein. The sample has 100,000 or so distinct CDR3 sequences; about 35% are singletons. The sample comprised naive CD8+ T cells from blood, with Jurkat cell RNA spiked in. Sample subset: FACS-sorted CD8+CD4-CCR7+CD45RA+ naive T cells. The receptors originated from a human donor in good health. Some libraries in this study had Jurkat cell RNA spiked in.

The rearrangement links TRBV20-1 to TRBJ2-3; D is possibly TRBD1 or TRBD2 (5 bases each). Trimming shortened V by 6 bases and J by 6 bases, and 25 bases separated the two germline ends. The germline gives CDR1 DFQATT, CDR2 SNEGSKA (reference sequence). The length of the CDR3 is 16 residues. The CDR3 DNA is TGCAGTGCCCGGCCCCGGGACCGGCTTTTTGGGGATACGCAGTATTTT. It encodes CSARPRDRLFGDTQYF.

The genes are TRBV11-2 and TRBJ2-5; 7 bases map to TRBD2. The J segment lost 0 bases and the V segment lost 1 base, leaving 11 bases of the junction unmatched. CDR1 and CDR2 from the germline V gene are SGHAT and FQNNGV. The CDR3 has 18 residues. DNA for the CDR3: TGTGCCAGCAGCTTAGGACAAGCGGGAATCGGGTACCAAGAGACCCAGTACTTC. Encoded protein: CASSLGQAGIGYQETQYF.

The genes are TRBV7-9 and TRBJ1-1; D is uncertain. V gave up 0 bases and J gave up 7 bases, with 6 bases separating them. Germline V gene data show CDR1 as SEHNR and CDR2 as FQNEAQ (reference sequence). The CDR3 runs 12 residues. CDR3 loop: CASSLATNEAFF. The CDR3 DNA follows: TGTGCCAGCAGCTTAGCGACTAATGAAGCTTTCTTT.

The chain uses TRBV3-1 and TRBJ2-5; D may be TRBD1 or TRBD2 (6 bases each). The germline CDR1 and CDR2 sequences are LGHDT and YNNKEL (reference sequence). V lost 0 bases and J 7 bases, leaving 21 bases between the germline ends. This CDR3 has 17 residues. The CDR3 nucleotides read TGTGCCAGCAGCCAAGAGACGGGGGCAGTGGAGCCTGGGACCCAGTACTTC. Translation: CASSQETGAVEPGTQYF.

The chain employs TRBV6-2 or TRBV6-3 and TRBJ2-3, with 12 bases matching TRBD2. Unmatched junction bases numbered 2, after V lost 8 bases and J lost 2 bases. Germline V CDR1 and CDR2: MNHEY, SVGEGT. This CDR3 comprises 14 residues. The CDR3 region is CASGLAGITDTQYF. CDR3 coding DNA: TGTGCCAGCGGACTAGCGGGGATCACAGATACGCAGTATTTT.